This is a list of T cell receptor beta chains from one sample in a study of PD-1 blockade in classical Hodgkin lymphoma. Profiling relied on immunoSEQ multiplex PCR, and the TCRdb table lists in-frame clones only, not all of them. This table has tens of thousands of clones, around 78% appearing once. Here the sequenced sample was peripheral blood mononuclear cells (PBMCs), taken at baseline. These receptors all come from a human donor with classical Hodgkin lymphoma. Each CDR3 is given with its conserved first and last residue. Each record gives: J gene, D gene, V gene, clone size, CDR3 DNA, CDR3 protein. A D gene is named only where the DNA matches it firmly. Expanded clones are given a class, and other clones once, few, many or no size at all.

TRBJ1-4 | NA | TRBV4-2 | NA | TGTGCCAGCAGCCAAGGGGAGGGTAATGTTAATGAAAAACTGTTTTTT | CASSQGEGNVNEKLFF
TRBJ1-2 | NA | TRBV2 | NA | TGTGCCAGCAGGAGGCAGACTAACTATGGCTACACCTTC | CASRRQTNYGYTF
TRBJ1-1 | NA | TRBV15 | few | TGTGCCACCAGCAGAGTGGAGGGAAAGAACACTGAAGCTTTCTTT | CATSRVEGKNTEAFF
TRBJ2-5 | NA | TRBV19 | NA | TGTGCCAGTAGTATGCCCCGGGGGGCAGGGGAGACCCAGTACTTC | CASSMPRGAGETQYF
TRBJ2-7 | TRBD1 | TRBV28 | NA | TGTGCCAGCAGCTGGGGCCATCCGGGACAGGTGACCTCTGGAGAGCAGTACTTC | CASSWGHPGQVTSGEQYF
TRBJ2-7 | TRBD2 | TRBV10-2 | NA | TGCGCCAGCAGGACAAGCGGGGGTTGGGAGCAGTACTTC | CASRTSGGWEQYF
TRBJ2-3 | TRBD1 | TRBV5-6 | NA | TGTGCCAGCAGCCCGGGACAGACTAGCACAGATACGCAGTATTTT | CASSPGQTSTDTQYF
TRBJ2-2 | TRBD2 | TRBV19 | NA | TGTGCCAGTAGTCTACTAGCGGGGAACACCGGGGAGCTGTTTTTT | CASSLLAGNTGELFF
TRBJ2-1 | NA | TRBV5-1 | NA | TGCGCCAGCAGCTTGGGGAGTAGCTCCTACAATGAGCAGTTCTTC | CASSLGSSSYNEQFF
TRBJ1-2 | NA | TRBV19 | NA | TGTGCCAGTAGTATATCTGGGTTCGGCTATGGCTACACCTTC | CASSISGFGYGYTF
TRBJ2-3 | NA | TRBV7-2 | NA | TGTGCCAGCAGCCCGGAGGCGGGGCCAGATACGCAGTATTTT | CASSPEAGPDTQYF
TRBJ1-6 | TRBD1 | TRBV6-5 | NA | TGTGCCAGCAGGACCCCGGGACAGCCTCATTCACCCCTCCACTTT | CASRTPGQPHSPLHF
TRBJ2-7 | NA | TRBV30 | NA | TGTGCCTGGAGTGTACAAGGGACGGACTACGAGCAGTACTTC | CAWSVQGTDYEQYF
TRBJ2-7 | NA | TRBV20-1 | NA | TGCAGTGCTAAGGCTAACTACGAGCAGTACTTC | CSAKANYEQYF
TRBJ1-2 | TRBD1 | TRBV7-2 | few | TGTGCCAGCAGCCGAACTACAGGGGAGGCGGGCTACACCTTC | CASSRTTGEAGYTF
TRBJ1-1 | NA | TRBV5-1 | NA | TGCGCCAGCACCCTAGGGTCCCACGTCACTGAAGCTTTCTTT | CASTLGSHVTEAFF
TRBJ2-5 | NA | TRBV7-6 | NA | TGTGCCAGCAGCTTAACCGGACAGTACCAAGAGACCCAGTACTTC | CASSLTGQYQETQYF
TRBJ1-2 | NA | TRBV18 | NA | TGTGCCAGCTCACCAGGGGTTGGTGGCTACACCTTC | CASSPGVGGYTF
TRBJ2-2 | TRBD1 | TRBV7-6 | NA | TGTGCCAGCAGCCTGGGACAGCCCGGGGAGCTGTTTTTT | CASSLGQPGELFF
TRBJ1-1 | TRBD1 | TRBV30 | NA | TGTGCCTGGACCCTAAAGCCCGGACAGGAGAACACTGAAGCTTTCTTT | CAWTLKPGQENTEAFF
TRBJ1-2 | NA | TRBV6-6 | NA | TGTGCCAGCAGTTCTGGGGCAGTATCAGGCTACACCTTC | CASSSGAVSGYTF
TRBJ2-7 | NA | TRBV7-2 | NA | TGTGCCAGCAGCTCTCATGAGGAGCAGTACTTC | CASSSHEEQYF
TRBJ2-3 | TRBD2 | TRBV9 | NA | TGTGCCAGCAGCGGTTCGTGGGGGGGGACAGATACGCAGTATTTT | CASSGSWGGTDTQYF
TRBJ1-1 | NA | TRBV5-1 | medium-sized | TGCGCCAGCAGCTTACCCACGGGGGAATCCACTGAAGCTTTCTTT | CASSLPTGESTEAFF
TRBJ1-2 | TRBD1 | TRBV7-9 | few | TGTGCCAGCAGCCCCACCCTAGGGGGCTTCGACTATGGCTACACCTTC | CASSPTLGGFDYGYTF
TRBJ2-7 | TRBD2 | TRBV7-2 | once | TGTGCCAGCAGCTTCTCTCCACTAGCGGGGGGGCTGGGCTACGAGCAGTACTTC | CASSFSPLAGGLGYEQYF
TRBJ2-2 | TRBD1 | TRBV9 | NA | TGTGCCAGCAGCGTAGAGGGGGCGCCGGTCACCGGGGAGCTGTTTTTT | CASSVEGAPVTGELFF
TRBJ1-2 | TRBD1 | TRBV5-8 | NA | TGTGCCAGCAGCCTCCGGGACAGGGGGACCGCGTGCACCTTC | CASSLRDRGTACTF
TRBJ2-3 | NA | TRBV15 | NA | TGTGCCACCAGCAGAGATCTGCGGGTCCCAGATACGCAGTATTTT | CATSRDLRVPDTQYF
TRBJ2-1 | TRBD2 | TRBV4-3 | NA | TGCGCCAGCAGCCAAGACCCACCTGGACTAGCGGGTGTTTACAATGAGCAGTTCTTC | CASSQDPPGLAGVYNEQFF
TRBJ2-5 | NA | TRBV9 | NA | TGTGCCAGCAGCGTAGTAGGCAGGCCGTCCTCGACCCAGTACTTC | CASSVVGRPSSTQYF
TRBJ1-3 | NA | TRBV9 | NA | TGTGCCAGCAGTGACCCAGGGGATTCTGGAAACACCATATATTTT | CASSDPGDSGNTIYF
TRBJ2-5 | TRBD2 | TRBV12-5 | NA | TGTGCTAGTGGTTTGGTAGGACGCGGGGGGGTCAACTTC | CASGLVGRGGVNF
TRBJ2-2 | NA | TRBV30 | NA | TGTGCCTGGAGTGTAGACAGTCCCACCGGGGAGCTGTTTTTT | CAWSVDSPTGELFF
TRBJ1-1 | NA | TRBV7-3 | NA | TGTGCCAGCAGCTTAAGAGGTCCTAACACTGAAGCTTTCTTT | CASSLRGPNTEAFF
TRBJ2-1 | TRBD2 | TRBV5-1 | NA | TGCGCCAGCAGCTGGACTAGCAGCTCCTACAATGAGCAGTTCTTC | CASSWTSSSYNEQFF
TRBJ2-1 | TRBD2 | TRBV10-3 | once | TGTGCCATCAGTGAGTCTATCCTTAGCGGGAAGACCTACAATGAGCAGTTCTTC | CAISESILSGKTYNEQFF
TRBJ2-5 | NA | TRBV4-1 | NA | TGCGCCAGCAGCCAAGTCGCGGGGGCTAGCGGTAAAGAGACCCAGTACTTC | CASSQVAGASGKETQYF
TRBJ1-2 | NA | TRBV7-2 | NA | TGTGCCAGCAGCCCAAGGGATTGGGGCTACACCTTC | CASSPRDWGYTF
TRBJ2-3 | NA | TRBV18 | NA | TGTGCCAGCTCACCTTCCCAGGGGATAGATACGCAGTATTTT | CASSPSQGIDTQYF
TRBJ2-5 | NA | TRBV10-3 | NA | TGTGCCATCAGTGGTCAATACCAAGAGACCCAGTACTTC | CAISGQYQETQYF
TRBJ1-1 | NA | TRBV7-9 | once | TGTGCCAGCAGCCCGCAAGGCAGGGCTGAAGCTTTCTTT | CASSPQGRAEAFF
TRBJ2-3 | NA | TRBV5-5 | few | TGTGCCAGCAGCTCTCGCCCGGATGGGCCGGGCGCAGATACGCAGTATTTT | CASSSRPDGPGADTQYF
TRBJ2-7 | TRBD2 | TRBV7-2 | NA | TGTGCCAGCAGCTTAGTGGGCCTAGCGGGGGGCCAGCCCTACGAGCAGTACTTC | CASSLVGLAGGQPYEQYF
TRBJ2-2 | NA | TRBV7-9 | NA | TGTGCCAGCAGCCAGGACGGCACCGGGGAGCTGTTTTTT | CASSQDGTGELFF
TRBJ2-7 | NA | TRBV5-6 | NA | TGTGCCAGCAGCTTGGAGACCTACGAGCAGTACTTC | CASSLETYEQYF
TRBJ1-6 | NA | TRBV4-1 | once | TGCGCCAGCAGCCAAGGGGGGGGCGTAAGACAAAATTCACCCCTCCACTTT | CASSQGGGVRQNSPLHF
TRBJ1-1 | NA | TRBV7-8 | NA | TGTGCCAGCAGCCCCGGGGGGCACCCTGAAGCTTTCTTT | CASSPGGHPEAFF
TRBJ2-7 | TRBD1 | TRBV4-2 | few | TGTGCCAGCAGCCCCGGACAGGGCCCCTCCTACGAGCAGTACTTC | CASSPGQGPSYEQYF
TRBJ2-7 | NA | TRBV6-7 | NA | TGTGCCAGCAGGTATCCCCGTGGGTACCTCTACGAGCAGTACTTC | CASRYPRGYLYEQYF
TRBJ2-7 | NA | TRBV5-1 | NA | TGCGCCAGCAGCTTGGGGGCTTCCTACGAGCAGTACTTC | CASSLGASYEQYF
TRBJ1-2 | NA | TRBV19 | NA | TGTGCCAGTAGTCTGGGGGGTATAGACTATGGCTACACCTTC | CASSLGGIDYGYTF
TRBJ2-3 | TRBD2 | TRBV7-2 | NA | TGTGCCAGCAGCTTAGCGATAGGACTAGCGGGGGGCCAAGATACGCAGTATTTT | CASSLAIGLAGGQDTQYF
TRBJ1-6 | NA | TRBV2 | few | TGTGCCAGCAGCCTTGGGGGGGGAGATAATTCACCCCTCCACTTT | CASSLGGGDNSPLHF
TRBJ1-1 | NA | TRBV11-2 | NA | TGTGCCAGCAGCTCTGAGAGCTGGAGAGACACTGAAGCTTTCTTT | CASSSESWRDTEAFF
TRBJ2-3 | NA | TRBV15 | NA | TGTGCCACCAGCAGGTTGGGATACACAGATACGCAGTATTTT | CATSRLGYTDTQYF
TRBJ2-5 | NA | TRBV7-3 | NA | TGTGCCAGCAGCTCGGGGCGCAGGGAGACCCAGTACTTC | CASSSGRRETQYF
TRBJ1-2 | NA | TRBV6-1 | NA | TGTGCCAGCAGTGAAGTCTCAGGGAGCCATGGCTACACCTTC | CASSEVSGSHGYTF
TRBJ2-1 | TRBD1 | TRBV7-3 | NA | TGTGCCAGCAGCCCGGGACAGGGGGTTCTAGGACAGTTCTTC | CASSPGQGVLGQFF
TRBJ2-7 | NA | TRBV2 | NA | TGTGCCAGCAGCGAGTATCTTGCTCCCGAGCAGTACTTC | CASSEYLAPEQYF